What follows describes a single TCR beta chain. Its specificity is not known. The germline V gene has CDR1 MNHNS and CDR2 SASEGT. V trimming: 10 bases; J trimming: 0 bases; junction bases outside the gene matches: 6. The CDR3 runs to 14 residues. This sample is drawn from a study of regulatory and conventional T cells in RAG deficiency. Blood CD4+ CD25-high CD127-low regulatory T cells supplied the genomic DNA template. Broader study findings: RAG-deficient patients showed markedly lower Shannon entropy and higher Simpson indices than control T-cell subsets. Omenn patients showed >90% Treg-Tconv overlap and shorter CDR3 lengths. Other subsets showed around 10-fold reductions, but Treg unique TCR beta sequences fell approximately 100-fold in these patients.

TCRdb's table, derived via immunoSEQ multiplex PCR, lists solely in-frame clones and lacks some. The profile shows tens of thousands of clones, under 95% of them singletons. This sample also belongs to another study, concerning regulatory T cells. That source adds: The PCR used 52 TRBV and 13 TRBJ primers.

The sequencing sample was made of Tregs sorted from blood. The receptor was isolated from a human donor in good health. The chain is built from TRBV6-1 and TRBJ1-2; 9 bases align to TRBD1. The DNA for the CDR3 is TGTGCCACCAAACAGGGGGCAGCTAACTATGGCTACACCTTC. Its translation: CATKQGAANYGYTF.